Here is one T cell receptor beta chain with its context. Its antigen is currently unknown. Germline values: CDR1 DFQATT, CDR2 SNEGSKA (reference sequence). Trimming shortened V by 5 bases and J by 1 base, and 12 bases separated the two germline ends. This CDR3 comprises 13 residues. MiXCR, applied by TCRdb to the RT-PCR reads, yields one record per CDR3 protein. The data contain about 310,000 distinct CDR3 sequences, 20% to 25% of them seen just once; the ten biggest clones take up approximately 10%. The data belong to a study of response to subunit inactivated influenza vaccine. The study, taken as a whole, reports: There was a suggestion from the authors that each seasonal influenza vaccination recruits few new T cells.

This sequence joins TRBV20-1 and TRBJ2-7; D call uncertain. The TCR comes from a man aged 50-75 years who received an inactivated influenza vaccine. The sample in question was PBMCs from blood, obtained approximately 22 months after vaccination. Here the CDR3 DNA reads TGCAGTGCTCCAGGCTTTCAGTCCTACGAGCAGTACTTC. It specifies CSAPGFQSYEQYF.